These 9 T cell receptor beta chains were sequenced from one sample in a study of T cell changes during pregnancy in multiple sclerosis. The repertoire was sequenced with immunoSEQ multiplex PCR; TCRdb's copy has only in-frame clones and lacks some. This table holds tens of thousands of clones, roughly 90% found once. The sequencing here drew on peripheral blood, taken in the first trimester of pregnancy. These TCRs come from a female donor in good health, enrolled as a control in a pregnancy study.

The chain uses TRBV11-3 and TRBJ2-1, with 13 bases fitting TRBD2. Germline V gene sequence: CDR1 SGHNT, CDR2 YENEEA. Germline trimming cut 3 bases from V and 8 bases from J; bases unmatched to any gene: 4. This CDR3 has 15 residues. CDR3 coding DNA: TGTGCCAGCAGCTTGGGTGGACTAGCGGGAGATGAGCAGTTCTTC. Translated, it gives CASSLGGLAGDEQFF.

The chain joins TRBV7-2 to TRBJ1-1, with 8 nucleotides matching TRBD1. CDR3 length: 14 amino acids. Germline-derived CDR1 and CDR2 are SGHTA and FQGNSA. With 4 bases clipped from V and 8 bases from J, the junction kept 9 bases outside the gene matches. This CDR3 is CASSSTGGYIEAFF. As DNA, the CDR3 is TGTGCCAGCAGCTCAACAGGGGGATACATAGAAGCTTTCTTT.

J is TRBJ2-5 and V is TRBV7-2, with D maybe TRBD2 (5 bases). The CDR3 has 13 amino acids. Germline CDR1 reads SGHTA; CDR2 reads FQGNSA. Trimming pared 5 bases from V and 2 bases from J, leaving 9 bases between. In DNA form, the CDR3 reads TGTGCCAGCAGCGACTACCCTCAAGAGACCCAGTACTTC. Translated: CASSDYPQETQYF.

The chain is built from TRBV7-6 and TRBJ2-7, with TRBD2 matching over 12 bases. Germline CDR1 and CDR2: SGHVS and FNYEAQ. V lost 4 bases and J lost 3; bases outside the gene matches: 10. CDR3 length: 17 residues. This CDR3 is CASSSKPRLAGDYEQYF. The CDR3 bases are TGTGCCAGCAGCTCCAAACCCAGACTAGCGGGAGACTACGAGCAGTACTTC.

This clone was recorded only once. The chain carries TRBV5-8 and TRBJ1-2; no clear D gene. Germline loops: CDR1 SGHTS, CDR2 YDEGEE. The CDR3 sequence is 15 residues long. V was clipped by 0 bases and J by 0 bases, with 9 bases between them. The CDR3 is CASSLGLYTNYGYTF. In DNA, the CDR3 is TGTGCCAGCAGCTTGGGACTGTATACTAACTATGGCTACACCTTC.

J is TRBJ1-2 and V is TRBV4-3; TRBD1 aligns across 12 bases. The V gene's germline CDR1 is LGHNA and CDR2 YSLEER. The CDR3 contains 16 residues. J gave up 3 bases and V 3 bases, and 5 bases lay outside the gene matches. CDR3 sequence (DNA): TGCGCCAGCAGCCAGGCCGGGACAGGGGGCGACTATGGCTACACCTTC. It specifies CASSQAGTGGDYGYTF.

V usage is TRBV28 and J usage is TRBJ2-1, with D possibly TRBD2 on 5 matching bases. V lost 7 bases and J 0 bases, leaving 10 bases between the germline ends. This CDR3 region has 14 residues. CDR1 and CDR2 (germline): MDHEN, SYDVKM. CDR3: CASILGSSYNEQFF. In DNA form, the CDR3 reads TGTGCCAGCATCCTGGGGAGCTCCTACAATGAGCAGTTCTTC.

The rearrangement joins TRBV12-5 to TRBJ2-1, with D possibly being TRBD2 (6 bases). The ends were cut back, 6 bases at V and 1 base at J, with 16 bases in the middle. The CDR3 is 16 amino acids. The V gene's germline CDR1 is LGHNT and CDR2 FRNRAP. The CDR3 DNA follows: TGTGCTAGTGGACTCCTTCCGGGGGAATCCTACAATGAGCAGTTCTTC. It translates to CASGLLPGESYNEQFF.

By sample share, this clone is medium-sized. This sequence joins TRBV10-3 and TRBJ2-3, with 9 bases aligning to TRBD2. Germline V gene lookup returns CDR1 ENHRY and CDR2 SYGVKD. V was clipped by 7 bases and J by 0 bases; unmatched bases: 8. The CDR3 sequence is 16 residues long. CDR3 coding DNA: TGTGCCATCACCATGCAGCGGGAGGAAAGCACAGATACGCAGTATTTT. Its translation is CAITMQREESTDTQYF.